The rows below give T cell receptor beta chains drawn from one sample of a study of cytomegalovirus exposure and HLA in healthy donors. The assay was immunoSEQ multiplex PCR, and TCRdb's table has in-frame clones only and misses some. This sample carries 150,000 to 200,000 clones, approximately 80% of them seen once, and the ten largest clones take 1.5%. Input material: PBMCs. The receptors shown here come from a woman aged 18-29 years in good health and CMV-seronegative. Both conserved end residues are part of each CDR3. A D gene is named only where the DNA matches it firmly. Rows may omit the clone size; those that give it use once, few, many or a size class.

d_gene | len | abundance | j_gene | v_gene | CDR3aa | CDR3nt
. | 12 | . | TRBJ1-1 | TRBV10-3 | CAISVQGSEAFF | TGTGCCATCAGTGTTCAGGGTTCTGAAGCTTTCTTT
. | 16 | . | TRBJ2-1 | TRBV4-2 | CASSQDLGGGSDEQFF | TGTGCCAGCAGCCAAGATCTAGGGGGGGGGTCCGATGAGCAGTTCTTC
TRBD2 | 15 | . | TRBJ2-1 | TRBV28 | CASSRGGGGGNEQFF | TGTGCCAGCAGCCGCGGGGGGGGAGGGGGCAATGAGCAGTTCTTC
. | 14 | few | TRBJ1-3 | TRBV7-9 | CASSLGHPGNTIYF | TGTGCCAGCAGCTTAGGACACCCTGGAAACACCATATATTTT
TRBD2 | 17 | . | TRBJ2-1 | TRBV11-2 | CASSLVGSGGPNNEQFF | TGTGCCAGCAGCTTAGTTGGAAGCGGGGGGCCGAACAATGAGCAGTTCTTC
. | 15 | once | TRBJ2-5 | TRBV4-2 | CASSQDQGPPETQYF | TGTGCCAGCAGCCAAGATCAGGGGCCCCCAGAGACCCAGTACTTC
. | 17 | . | TRBJ2-7 | TRBV7-9 | CASSLDGRYRVGYEQYF | TGTGCCAGCAGCTTAGATGGTCGGTACAGGGTCGGCTACGAGCAGTACTTC
. | 16 | . | TRBJ2-7 | TRBV13 | CASSSEGEVFSYEQYF | TGTGCCAGCAGCTCCGAAGGTGAGGTCTTTTCCTACGAGCAGTACTTC
. | 13 | once | TRBJ1-2 | TRBV28 | CASSPTANYGYTF | TGTGCCAGCAGCCCCACAGCCAACTATGGCTACACCTTC
. | 10 | . | TRBJ2-7 | TRBV6-4 | CASSYYEQYF | TGTGCCAGCAGCTACTACGAGCAGTACTTC
TRBD1 | 14 | . | TRBJ1-2 | TRBV6-1 | CASSSGTGGEGYTF | TGTGCCAGCAGTTCCGGGACAGGGGGGGAGGGCTACACCTTC
. | 16 | . | TRBJ1-6 | TRBV9 | CASSVATWQGGSPLHF | TGTGCCAGCAGCGTAGCTACGTGGCAGGGCGGTTCACCCCTCCACTTT
. | 11 | . | TRBJ1-2 | TRBV20-1 | CSVAGGHGYTF | TGCAGTGTCGCGGGGGGACATGGCTACACCTTC
. | 14 | . | TRBJ1-2 | TRBV4-1 | CASSQGQGSYGYTF | TGCGCCAGCAGCCAAGGTCAGGGTAGCTATGGCTACACCTTC
TRBD1 | 12 | few | TRBJ1-1 | TRBV11-1 | CASVTGGTEAFF | TGTGCCAGCGTAACAGGGGGCACTGAAGCTTTCTTT
TRBD1 | 13 | . | TRBJ1-5 | TRBV30 | CAWGQGTIQPQHF | TGTGCCTGGGGACAGGGGACGATTCAGCCCCAGCATTTT
. | 15 | . | TRBJ2-7 | TRBV5-4 | CASSLGHSLSYEQYF | TGTGCCAGCAGCTTGGGACATTCTCTTTCCTACGAGCAGTACTTC
. | 17 | . | TRBJ2-1 | TRBV6-1 | CASRERFGGLRGDEQFF | TGTGCCAGCAGGGAACGGTTCGGGGGGCTAAGGGGCGATGAGCAGTTCTTC
. | 16 | . | TRBJ2-7 | TRBV7-9 | CASSLTVGRGSYEQYF | TGTGCCAGCAGCTTAACGGTCGGTCGAGGCTCCTACGAGCAGTACTTC
. | 13 | . | TRBJ2-3 | TRBV15 | CATSRDRPDTQYF | TGTGCCACCAGCAGGGACAGACCAGATACGCAGTATTTT
. | 12 | . | TRBJ1-2 | TRBV21-1 | CASSTLSYGYTF | TGTGCCAGCAGCACTCTATCCTATGGCTACACCTTC
. | 14 | . | TRBJ2-7 | TRBV28 | CASSLRGRIYEQYF | TGTGCCAGCAGTTTAAGGGGAAGGATCTACGAGCAGTACTTC
TRBD1 | 14 | few | TRBJ1-5 | TRBV6-1 | CASRLQGTDQPQHF | TGTGCCAGCAGGCTACAGGGGACCGATCAGCCCCAGCATTTT
. | 12 | . | TRBJ1-5 | TRBV28 | CASSLRNQPQHF | TGTGCCAGCAGTTTACGGAATCAGCCCCAGCATTTT